This TCR beta chain is from a study of T cells in women clearing cervical HPV infection. The CDR3 runs to 15 residues. Germline values: CDR1 KGHSH, CDR2 LQKENI. Trimming cost V 4 bases and J 5 bases, with 17 bases left between them. As for this clone: The read gets to within 3 residues of the CDR3 end, and the germline J gene fills in the rest.

Generated by immunoSEQ multiplex PCR, the TCRdb table keeps only in-frame clones and is missing some. In all, the sample yields under 35,000 clones. This sequence was found in a woman between 18 and 75 years old with a cervical HPV16 infection that either progressed to CIN3+ or cleared (not recorded which). The sequenced sample was blood buffy coat. The rearrangement joins TRBV18 to TRBJ2-5; tentatively, D is TRBD1 (5 bases). The sequenced CDR3 bases are TGTGCCAGCTCACTAAGGCAGGGTTGGTTGGAGACC. Translated: CASSLRQGWLET. The full CDR3 protein is CASSLRQGWLETQYF.